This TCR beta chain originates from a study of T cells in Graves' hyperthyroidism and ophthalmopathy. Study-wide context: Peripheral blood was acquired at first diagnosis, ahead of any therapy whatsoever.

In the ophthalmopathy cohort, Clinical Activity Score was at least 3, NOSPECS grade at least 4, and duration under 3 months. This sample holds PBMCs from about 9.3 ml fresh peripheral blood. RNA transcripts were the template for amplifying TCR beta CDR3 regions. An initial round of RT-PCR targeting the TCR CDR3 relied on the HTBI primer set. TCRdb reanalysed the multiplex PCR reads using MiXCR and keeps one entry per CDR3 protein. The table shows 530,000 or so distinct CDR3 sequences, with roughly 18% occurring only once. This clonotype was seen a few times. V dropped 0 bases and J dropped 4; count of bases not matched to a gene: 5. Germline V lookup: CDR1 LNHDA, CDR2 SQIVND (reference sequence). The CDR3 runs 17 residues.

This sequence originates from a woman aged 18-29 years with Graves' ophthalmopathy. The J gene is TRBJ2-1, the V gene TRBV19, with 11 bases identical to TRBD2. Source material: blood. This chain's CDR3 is CASSIDRASGGYNEQFF. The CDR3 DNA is TGTGCCAGTAGTATAGATCGGGCTAGCGGGGGGTACAATGAGCAGTTCTTC.